These T cell receptor beta chains were read from a single sample in a study of blood T cell repertoires in COVID-19. Sequencing used immunoSEQ multiplex PCR; TCRdb keeps in-frame clones, though not all of them. The repertoire holds about 120,000 clones, with around 85% as singletons. The specimen was peripheral blood. The receptors were sampled from a man aged 60-69 years with acute or convalescent COVID-19. Each CDR3 is given with its conserved first and last residue. The order of the fields is D gene, CDR3 length, V gene, clone size, J gene, CDR3 DNA, CDR3 protein. The D gene is left open where the match is weak. For some rows the clone size is stated as once, few or many, or as a class when expanded; others skip it.

d_call: TRBD1
cdr3_length: 16
v_call: TRBV7-9
clone_size: NA
j_call: TRBJ2-7
cdr3_nt: TGTGCCAGCAGCTCTCAAAAGGGGGCACGAGCCTACGAGCAGTACTTC
cdr3_aa: CASSSQKGARAYEQYF

d_call: TRBD1
cdr3_length: 11
v_call: TRBV19
clone_size: once
j_call: TRBJ2-5
cdr3_nt: TGTGCCAGCGGACAGGGGGAGACCCAGTACTTC
cdr3_aa: CASGQGETQYF

d_call: NA
cdr3_length: 15
v_call: TRBV7-8
clone_size: NA
j_call: TRBJ2-7
cdr3_nt: TGTGCCAGCAGCTTAGCGGGGGCCAGGAGCAGGGAGCAGTACTTC
cdr3_aa: CASSLAGARSREQYF

d_call: NA
cdr3_length: 16
v_call: TRBV7-9
clone_size: NA
j_call: TRBJ2-7
cdr3_nt: TGTGCCAGCAGACGAGGCCAGGGTCCTTTCTCCTACGAGCAGTACTTC
cdr3_aa: CASRRGQGPFSYEQYF

d_call: NA
cdr3_length: 11
v_call: TRBV2
clone_size: once
j_call: TRBJ2-7
cdr3_nt: TGTGCCAGCACTTCGGTTTACGAGCAGTACTTC
cdr3_aa: CASTSVYEQYF

d_call: TRBD1
cdr3_length: 16
v_call: TRBV10-3
clone_size: NA
j_call: TRBJ2-7
cdr3_nt: TGTGCCATCAGTAAAATCCTCAGGGGGAACTCCTACGAGCAGTACTTC
cdr3_aa: CAISKILRGNSYEQYF

d_call: TRBD2
cdr3_length: 16
v_call: TRBV29-1
clone_size: NA
j_call: TRBJ2-5
cdr3_nt: TGCAGCGTTGAAGTTCAACGACTAGCGGGCCAAGAGACCCAGTACTTC
cdr3_aa: CSVEVQRLAGQETQYF

d_call: NA
cdr3_length: 12
v_call: TRBV28
clone_size: NA
j_call: TRBJ2-1
cdr3_nt: TGTGCCAGCTCCACCCGGCGGAATGAGCAGTTCTTC
cdr3_aa: CASSTRRNEQFF

d_call: TRBD2
cdr3_length: 16
v_call: TRBV6-6
clone_size: NA
j_call: TRBJ2-3
cdr3_nt: TGTGCCAGCAGTGGGACTAGCGGGGGAAGCACAGATACGCAGTATTTT
cdr3_aa: CASSGTSGGSTDTQYF

d_call: TRBD1
cdr3_length: 15
v_call: TRBV4-3
clone_size: NA
j_call: TRBJ2-6
cdr3_nt: TGCGCCAGCAGCCGAGACAGGGCTGGGGCCAACGTCCTGACTTTC
cdr3_aa: CASSRDRAGANVLTF

d_call: TRBD1
cdr3_length: 14
v_call: TRBV27
clone_size: NA
j_call: TRBJ2-7
cdr3_nt: TGTGCCAGCAGTTGGGGACAGGGGGCGGACGAGCAGTACTTC
cdr3_aa: CASSWGQGADEQYF

d_call: NA
cdr3_length: 12
v_call: TRBV19
clone_size: NA
j_call: TRBJ1-2
cdr3_nt: TGTGCCAGTCTGACAGATCTTTATGGCTACACCTTC
cdr3_aa: CASLTDLYGYTF

d_call: NA
cdr3_length: 16
v_call: TRBV9
clone_size: NA
j_call: TRBJ1-1
cdr3_nt: TGTGCCAGCAGCGTACCTAATTCCACAGGGAACACTGAAGCTTTCTTT
cdr3_aa: CASSVPNSTGNTEAFF

d_call: NA
cdr3_length: 13
v_call: TRBV28
clone_size: NA
j_call: TRBJ1-5
cdr3_nt: TGTGCCAGCAGGCGGCAGGGTGGTCAGCCCCAGCATTTT
cdr3_aa: CASRRQGGQPQHF

d_call: TRBD1
cdr3_length: 14
v_call: TRBV24-1
clone_size: few
j_call: TRBJ2-5
cdr3_nt: TGTGCCACCAGTCCTGGACAGGGGGTTGAGACCCAGTACTTC
cdr3_aa: CATSPGQGVETQYF

d_call: TRBD2
cdr3_length: 14
v_call: TRBV5-1
clone_size: few
j_call: TRBJ2-7
cdr3_nt: TGCGCCAGCAGCTGGGAGGGCGGACATTACGAGCAGTACTTC
cdr3_aa: CASSWEGGHYEQYF

d_call: NA
cdr3_length: 14
v_call: TRBV11-3
clone_size: NA
j_call: TRBJ2-3
cdr3_nt: TGTGCCAGCAGCTCCCCGGGGGAGAGAGATACGCAGTATTTT
cdr3_aa: CASSSPGERDTQYF

d_call: NA
cdr3_length: 15
v_call: TRBV4-1
clone_size: NA
j_call: TRBJ1-1
cdr3_nt: TGCGCCAGCAGCCAGAAGGAAGGGGTGAACACTGAAGCTTTCTTT
cdr3_aa: CASSQKEGVNTEAFF

d_call: NA
cdr3_length: 16
v_call: TRBV21-1
clone_size: NA
j_call: TRBJ2-7
cdr3_nt: TGTGCCAGCAGCACGGCGGGAGCCGGGAATCCCTACGAGCAGTACTTC
cdr3_aa: CASSTAGAGNPYEQYF

d_call: TRBD1
cdr3_length: 18
v_call: TRBV18
clone_size: NA
j_call: TRBJ2-7
cdr3_nt: TGTGCCAGCTCACCACTAAGTTTAGGAGACAGGGTCTTAAGCGAGCAGTACTTC
cdr3_aa: CASSPLSLGDRVLSEQYF

d_call: NA
cdr3_length: 11
v_call: TRBV24-1
clone_size: NA
j_call: TRBJ2-3
cdr3_nt: TGTGCCACCGCGAGTGGAGATACGCAGTATTTT
cdr3_aa: CATASGDTQYF

d_call: NA
cdr3_length: 15
v_call: TRBV7-2
clone_size: NA
j_call: TRBJ1-1
cdr3_nt: TGTGCCAGCAGCCCCCGGAGGGACCCAACCCCTGAAGCTTTCTTT
cdr3_aa: CASSPRRDPTPEAFF

d_call: TRBD2
cdr3_length: 18
v_call: TRBV11-3
clone_size: NA
j_call: TRBJ2-1
cdr3_nt: TGTGCCAGCAGCTCCGGGACTAGCGGGACCGACTCCTACAATGAGCAGTTCTTC
cdr3_aa: CASSSGTSGTDSYNEQFF

d_call: NA
cdr3_length: 14
v_call: TRBV9
clone_size: NA
j_call: TRBJ1-3
cdr3_nt: TGTGCCAGCAGCGAGCGACCCACTGGAAACACCATATATTTT
cdr3_aa: CASSERPTGNTIYF

d_call: TRBD1
cdr3_length: 14
v_call: TRBV11-3
clone_size: NA
j_call: TRBJ2-7
cdr3_nt: TGTGCCAGCAGCTCAGGACAGGACCCTGTCGAGCAGTACTTC
cdr3_aa: CASSSGQDPVEQYF

d_call: NA
cdr3_length: 14
v_call: TRBV5-4
clone_size: NA
j_call: TRBJ1-4
cdr3_nt: TGTGCCAGCAGCTCACAGGCGAATAATGAAAAACTGTTTTTT
cdr3_aa: CASSSQANNEKLFF

d_call: NA
cdr3_length: 16
v_call: TRBV7-2
clone_size: NA
j_call: TRBJ2-2
cdr3_nt: TGTGCCAGCAGCTTAAGACAGGCGGAACTAACCGGGGAGCTGTTTTTT
cdr3_aa: CASSLRQAELTGELFF

d_call: NA
cdr3_length: 12
v_call: TRBV30
clone_size: NA
j_call: TRBJ2-5
cdr3_nt: TGTGCCTGGAGTCCAGGGGAGAAGACCCAGTACTTC
cdr3_aa: CAWSPGEKTQYF

d_call: NA
cdr3_length: 16
v_call: TRBV3-1/TRBV3-2
clone_size: NA
j_call: TRBJ2-3
cdr3_nt: TGTGCCAGCAGCCAAGATTTTGGCGGATCCACAGATACGCAGTATTTT
cdr3_aa: CASSQDFGGSTDTQYF

d_call: TRBD1
cdr3_length: 13
v_call: TRBV5-4
clone_size: NA
j_call: TRBJ1-1
cdr3_nt: TGTGCCAGCAGCGACACAGGGGGCACTGAAGCTTTCTTT
cdr3_aa: CASSDTGGTEAFF

d_call: NA
cdr3_length: 13
v_call: TRBV14
clone_size: NA
j_call: TRBJ2-7
cdr3_nt: TGTGCCTGCGCGCAGGGTAATCTACGGGAGCAGTACTTC
cdr3_aa: CACAQGNLREQYF